The T cell receptor beta chain described here comes from a study of human T cells and chemical hapten exposure. Across the study: A patient group, mainly female, showed alopecia areata, totalis or universalis. From small differences in pooled library volume came most of the variation in per-sample TCR yields. Whole-study results and caveats: TCRs exceeding 1 in 1000 frequency stayed unchanged with DPC sensitization.

Points on this clonotype: No antigen is known for it.

CDR1 MDHEN and CDR2 SYDVKM come from the germline V gene. This CDR3 is built from 18 residues. The V and J ends lost 4 bases and 0 bases respectively, with 21 bases between them. The time point is: pre-sensitization, week 0. This sample's treatment: therapeutic diphenylcyclopropenone sensitization with weekly scalp DPC. Within the library, unique molecular identifiers were attached to each individual cDNA molecule. TCRdb called the RACE reads again in MiXCR, with one record for every CDR3 protein. This table has approximately 320,000 distinct CDR3 sequences, 4.5% to 5.5% appearing once. The specimen comprised whole blood, sampled in connection with sensitization to the hapten diphenylcyclopropenone (DPC). This chain links TRBV28 with TRBJ1-1; tentatively, D is TRBD1 (5 bases). The sequence was collected from a woman aged 18-29 years with alopecia areata. Some clones in this sample may be carry-over from other donors' samples. The CDR3 is CASSSAPRDVYMNTEAFF. As DNA, the CDR3 is TGTGCCAGCAGTTCGGCCCCGAGGGACGTCTACATGAACACTGAAGCTTTCTTT.